This TCR beta chain was captured in a study of early T cells in non-severe SARS-CoV-2 infection. Notes on the study in general: CD4 and private specificities were missed by VDJdb matching, which favored anti-spike CD8 responses.

As part of library construction, unique molecular identifiers were attached to individual cDNA molecules. One entry per CDR3 protein results from TCRdb running MiXCR on the 5' RACE reads. The table has approximately 32,000 distinct CDR3 sequences, around 4.1% seen once. Deletions cut 6 bases from V and 0 bases from J, with 9 bases between. This CDR3 contains 14 residues. The germline V gene encodes CDR1 MNHEY and CDR2 SVGAGI. This clonotype was seen ten or more times. The antigen is not known. This receptor was obtained from an adult who was a healthcare worker with PCR-confirmed SARS-CoV-2 infection or an uninfected control (not recorded which). The specimen was whole blood. The chain joins TRBV6-5 to TRBJ1-3; D is uncertain. The CDR3 spells CASRTIPSGNTIYF. Written as DNA, the CDR3 is TGTGCCAGCAGAACAATTCCCTCTGGAAACACCATATATTTT.